The source of this T cell receptor beta chain is a study of metastatic and nonmetastatic thyroid tumors. Study context: The study looked at repertoires side by side in blood and in tumor or nodule tissue from malignant and benign thyroid patients. Overall study findings and caveats: Versus benign nodules, malignant thyroid tumors reportedly had significantly higher TCR beta diversity, in blood and tumor.

Original data processing: Construction of a distant-metastasis classifier for papillary thyroid cancer relied on CDR3 differences across clinicopathological groups. TCRdb reassembled clones from the PCR reads with MiXCR. TCRdb assigned the V and J calls; the authors' analysis was not used. Here the sample spans 24,000 or so clones, approximately 11% being singletons. Germline loops: CDR1 KGHDR, CDR2 SFDVKD. Trimming stripped 1 base from V and 2 bases from J, with 8 bases between. The CDR3 loop spans 14 amino acids. This clone was seen repeatedly, ten times or more. Its antigen remains unidentified. No patient had received any treatment before thyroid surgery.

The V call is TRBV24-1, the J call TRBJ2-7; D is possibly TRBD1 (6 bases). Sequencing was done on a sample of blood. The receptor was derived from a female donor with papillary thyroid cancer or a benign thyroid nodule (not recorded which). Some clones in this sample may be carry-over from other donors' samples. The CDR3 nucleotides read TGTGCCACCAGTGATTTAGACAGGCCCTACGAGCAGTACTTC. It is translated as CATSDLDRPYEQYF.